This T cell receptor (beta chain) comes out of a study of immune evolution from preneoplasia to lung adenocarcinoma. Measured with immunoSEQ multiplex PCR; TCRdb has only the in-frame clones, and not every one. The table records 1,100 to 1,500 clones, approximately 79% of them present only once. The CDR3 has 16 residues. Germline V lookup: CDR1 MNHNS, CDR2 SASEGT. The V segment lost 1 base and the J segment 6 bases; nucleotides outside the gene matches: 8. V and J are TRBV6-1 and TRBJ1-5; TRBD1 agrees at 8 bases. This sequence was found in a person between 70 and 80 years old with lung adenocarcinoma. What was sequenced was FFPE atypical adenomatous hyperplasia tissue from the lung. Regarding subset: atypical adenomatous hyperplasia (AAH), lung preneoplasia. The CDR3 reads CASSEVIGQGSQPQHF. The CDR3 bases are TGTGCCAGCAGTGAAGTGATAGGACAGGGTAGTCAGCCCCAGCATTTT.